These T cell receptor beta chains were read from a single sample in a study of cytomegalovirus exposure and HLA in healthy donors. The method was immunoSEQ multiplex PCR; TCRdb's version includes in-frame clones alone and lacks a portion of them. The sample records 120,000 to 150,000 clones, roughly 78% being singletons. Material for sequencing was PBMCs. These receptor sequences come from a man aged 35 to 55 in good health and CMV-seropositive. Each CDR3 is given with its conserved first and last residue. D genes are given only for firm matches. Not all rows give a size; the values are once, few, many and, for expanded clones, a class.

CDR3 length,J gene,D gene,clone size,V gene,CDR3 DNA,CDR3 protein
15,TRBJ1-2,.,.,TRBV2,TGTGCCAGCAGTGCGGTTCAGGGGCGGTACTATGGCTACACCTTC,CASSAVQGRYYGYTF
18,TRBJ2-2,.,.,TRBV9,TGTGCCAGCAGCGTGGAGGGGTGGGGCGTTACGAAGGCCGGGGAGCTGTTTTTT,CASSVEGWGVTKAGELFF
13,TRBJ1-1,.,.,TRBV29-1,TGCAGCGTTGAGGGCAGGATGAACACTGAAGCTTTCTTT,CSVEGRMNTEAFF
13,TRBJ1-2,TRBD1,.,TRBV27,TGTGCCAGCAGGGAACAGGGGGCAGGGGGCTACACCTTC,CASREQGAGGYTF
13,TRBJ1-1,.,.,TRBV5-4,TGTGCCAGCAGGCGACAGGCGAACACTGAAGCTTTCTTT,CASRRQANTEAFF
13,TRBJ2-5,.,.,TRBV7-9,TGTGCCAGCAGCTCCGGGGGTGGAGGAACCCAGTACTTC,CASSSGGGGTQYF
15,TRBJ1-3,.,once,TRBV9,TGTGCCAGCAGCCCCCAATCGCGGGCTGGAAACACCATATATTTT,CASSPQSRAGNTIYF
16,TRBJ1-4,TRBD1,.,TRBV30,TGTGCCTGCCATAGGACAGGGACAAAACGAGGTGAAAAACTGTTTTTT,CACHRTGTKRGEKLFF
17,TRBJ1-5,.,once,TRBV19,TGTGCCAGTAGTCCCCGGAGGTTATCGGGCCTAAATCAGCCCCAGCATTTT,CASSPRRLSGLNQPQHF
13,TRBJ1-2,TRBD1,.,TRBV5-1,TGCGCCAGCAGCCCGGAGACAGGGTATGGCTACACCTTC,CASSPETGYGYTF
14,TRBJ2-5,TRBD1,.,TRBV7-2,TGTGCCAGCAGCTTAGAATACAGGGGAGAGACCCAGTACTTC,CASSLEYRGETQYF
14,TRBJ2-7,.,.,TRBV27,TGTGCCAGCACCATCCGCTTCGGGGCCTACGAGCAGTACTTC,CASTIRFGAYEQYF
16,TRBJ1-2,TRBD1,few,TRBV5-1,TGCGCCAGCAGCTTCGGAGGGCGGACAGGCAACTATGGCTACACCTTC,CASSFGGRTGNYGYTF
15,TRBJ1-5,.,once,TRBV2,TGTGCCAGCAATAAGGGCCCTACCCCAGGGCAGCCCCAGCATTTT,CASNKGPTPGQPQHF
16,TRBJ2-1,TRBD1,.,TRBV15,TGTGCCACCAGCACCGGGACAGGGGGCTCCTACAATGAGCAGTTCTTC,CATSTGTGGSYNEQFF
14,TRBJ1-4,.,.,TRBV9,TGTGCCAGCAGCGTACGAGGGAGAGGAGAAAAACTGTTTTTT,CASSVRGRGEKLFF
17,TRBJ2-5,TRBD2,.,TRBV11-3,TGTGCCAGCAGCTTAGATAGCAGACTAGCGGGATCAGAGACCCAGTACTTC,CASSLDSRLAGSETQYF
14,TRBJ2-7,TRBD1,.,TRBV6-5,TGTGCCAGCAGTTACGGACAGGGATCCTACGAGCAGTACTTC,CASSYGQGSYEQYF
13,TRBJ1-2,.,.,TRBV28,TGTGCCAGCAGTAGCCCGGCAGGGAAGGACGACACCTTC,CASSSPAGKDDTF
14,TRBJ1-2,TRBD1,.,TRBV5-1,TGCGCCAGCAGCTTGGATACAGGGGGCGGTGGCTACACCTTC,CASSLDTGGGGYTF
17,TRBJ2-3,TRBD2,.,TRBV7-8,TGTGCCAGCAGCTTGATCCCGGGCGGGAGTCTTACAGATACGCAGTATTTT,CASSLIPGGSLTDTQYF
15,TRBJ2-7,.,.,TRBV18,TGTGCCAGCTCACCAGGGCGGACGGGGATTTCCGAGCAGTACTTC,CASSPGRTGISEQYF
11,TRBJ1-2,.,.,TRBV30,TGTGCCTGGAGTAACAGCTATGGCTACACCTTC,CAWSNSYGYTF
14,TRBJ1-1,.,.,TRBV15,TGTGCCACCAGCAGTGGGTCAGGGTACGCTGAAGCTTTCTTT,CATSSGSGYAEAFF
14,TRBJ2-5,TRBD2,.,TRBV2,TGTGCCAGTCAGACTAGCGGGCCATGGGAGACCCAGTACTTC,CASQTSGPWETQYF
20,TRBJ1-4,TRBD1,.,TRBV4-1,TGCGCCAGCAGCCAAACTACCGGGACAGAAAGAATATCAACTAATGAAAAACTGTTTTTT,CASSQTTGTERISTNEKLFF
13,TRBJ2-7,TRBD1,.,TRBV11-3,TGTGCCAGCAGCTCCCCCACAGGGGTCGGGCAGTACTTC,CASSSPTGVGQYF
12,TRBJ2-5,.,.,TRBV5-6,TGTGCCAGCAGCCCGGGACAAGAGACCCAGTACTTC,CASSPGQETQYF
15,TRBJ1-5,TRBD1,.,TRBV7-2,TGTGCCAGCAGCTTAGCCGACAGGGGCAATCAGCCCCAGCATTTT,CASSLADRGNQPQHF
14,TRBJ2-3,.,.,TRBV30,TGTGCCTGGACGCTACTGAGGGGCACAGATACGCAGTATTTT,CAWTLLRGTDTQYF
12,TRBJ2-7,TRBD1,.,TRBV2,TGTGCCAGCAGGACAGGGGGCCTCGAGCAGTACTTC,CASRTGGLEQYF
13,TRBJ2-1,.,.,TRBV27,TGTGCCAGCAGTTTATTGCTAGCATCTGAGCAGTTCTTC,CASSLLLASEQFF
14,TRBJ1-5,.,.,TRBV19,TGTGCCGGTTCCCGGGACACTAGCAATCAGCCCCAGCATTTT,CAGSRDTSNQPQHF
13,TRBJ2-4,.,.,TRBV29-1,TGCAGCGTTGGAACTCCAGCCAAAAACATTCAGTACTTC,CSVGTPAKNIQYF
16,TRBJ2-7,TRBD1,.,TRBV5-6,TGTGCCAGCAGCTTGATCGGGACAGGGGGCTCCTACGAGCAGTACTTC,CASSLIGTGGSYEQYF
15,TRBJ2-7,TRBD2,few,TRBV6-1,TGTGCCAGCAGTGATATGACTAGCGGGAGGAACGAGCAGTACTTC,CASSDMTSGRNEQYF
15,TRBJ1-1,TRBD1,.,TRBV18,TGCGCCAGCTCACCTGGACAGGCACGGAACACTGAAGCTTTCTTT,CASSPGQARNTEAFF
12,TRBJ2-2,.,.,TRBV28,TGTGCCAGCAGTTTCGGAGGGGGGGAGCTGTTTTTT,CASSFGGGELFF
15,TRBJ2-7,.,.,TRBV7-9,TGTGCCAGCAGCCTCGGTATGGTTAGCTCCTACGAGCAGTACTTC,CASSLGMVSSYEQYF
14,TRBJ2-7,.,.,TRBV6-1,TGTGCCAGCAGTGCCCCAACGGACAGAAACGAGCAGTACTTC,CASSAPTDRNEQYF
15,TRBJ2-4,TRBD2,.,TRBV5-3,TGTGCCAGAAGCCCGAGACTAGCGGGGAGAAACATTCAGTACTTC,CARSPRLAGRNIQYF
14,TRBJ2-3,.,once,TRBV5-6,TGTGCCAGCAGCTTCAGGGCCAACGCAGATACGCAGTATTTT,CASSFRANADTQYF
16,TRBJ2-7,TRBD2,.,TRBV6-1,TGTGCCAGCAGTGCCTCGACTAGCGGGGATTACAACGAGCAGTACTTC,CASSASTSGDYNEQYF
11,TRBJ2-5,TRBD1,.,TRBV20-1,TGCAGTGCCAATAACCGGGACAGACAGTACTTC,CSANNRDRQYF
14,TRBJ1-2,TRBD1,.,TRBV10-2,TGCGCCAGCAGCCGGGACAGGGGTTCCTATGGCTACACCTTC,CASSRDRGSYGYTF
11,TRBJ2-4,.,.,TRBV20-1,TGCAGTGCCAAACCCAGTCACATTCAGTACTTC,CSAKPSHIQYF
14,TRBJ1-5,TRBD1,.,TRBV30,TGTGCCTGGAGTGACGGACAGGGGAGTCAGCCCCAGCATTTT,CAWSDGQGSQPQHF
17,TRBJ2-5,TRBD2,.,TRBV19,TGTGCCAGTAGTATGGTAGGCTCCGGGAGGGCCTTGAAGACCCAGTACTTC,CASSMVGSGRALKTQYF
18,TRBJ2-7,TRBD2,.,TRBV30,TGTGCCTGGAGTCCCGAGACCCCGAATAGCGGGGGGGGCTACGAGCAGTACTTC,CAWSPETPNSGGGYEQYF
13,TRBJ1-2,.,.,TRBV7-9,TGTTCCAGCAGCTCGGGACAAAACTATGGCTACACCTTC,CSSSSGQNYGYTF
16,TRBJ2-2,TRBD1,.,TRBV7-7,TGTGCCAGCAGTCCTACAGGGGGCGCACAAACCGGGGAGCTGTTTTTT,CASSPTGGAQTGELFF
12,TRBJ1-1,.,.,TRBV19,TGTGCCAGTAGTATTCGCGACACTGAAGCTTTCTTT,CASSIRDTEAFF
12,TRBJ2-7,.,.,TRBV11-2,TGTGCCAGCAGCGGACAGTCAGTAGAGCAGTACTTC,CASSGQSVEQYF
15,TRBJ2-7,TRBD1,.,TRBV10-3,TGTGCCATCAGCAACCGGGACAGGGGAACCTACGAGCAGTACTTC,CAISNRDRGTYEQYF
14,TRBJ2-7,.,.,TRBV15,TGTGCCACCAGCAGAGGGGGCGGCTCCTACGAGCAGTACTTC,CATSRGGGSYEQYF
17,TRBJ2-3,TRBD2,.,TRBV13,TGTGCCAGCAGCCCGAGACTAGCGGGAGGGGGGACAGATACGCAGTATTTT,CASSPRLAGGGTDTQYF
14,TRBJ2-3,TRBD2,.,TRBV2,TGTGCCAGCGAGGCGGGAGGTACCACAGATACGCAGTATTTT,CASEAGGTTDTQYF
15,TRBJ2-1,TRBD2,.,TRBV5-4,TGTGCCAGCAGCCGGACTAGCGGGAGTCTGGATGAGCAGTTCTTC,CASSRTSGSLDEQFF
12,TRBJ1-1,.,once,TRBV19,TGTGCCAGTAGTGCCCAGTACACTGAAGCTTTCTTT,CASSAQYTEAFF
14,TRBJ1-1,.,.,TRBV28,TGTGCCAGCAGGGGAGGGAGGTTGACTGGGGAAGCTTTCTTT,CASRGGRLTGEAFF